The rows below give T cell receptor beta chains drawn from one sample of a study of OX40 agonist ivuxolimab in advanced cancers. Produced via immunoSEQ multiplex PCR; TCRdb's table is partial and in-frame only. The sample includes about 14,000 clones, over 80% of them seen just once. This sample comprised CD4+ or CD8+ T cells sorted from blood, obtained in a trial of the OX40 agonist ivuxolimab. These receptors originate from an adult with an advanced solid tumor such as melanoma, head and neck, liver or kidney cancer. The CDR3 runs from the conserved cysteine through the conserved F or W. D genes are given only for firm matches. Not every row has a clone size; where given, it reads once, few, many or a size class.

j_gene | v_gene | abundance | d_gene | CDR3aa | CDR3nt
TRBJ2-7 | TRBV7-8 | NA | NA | CASSLLDRKESYEQYF | TGTGCCAGCAGCTTACTAGACAGGAAGGAATCCTACGAGCAGTACTTC
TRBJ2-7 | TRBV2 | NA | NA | CASSETRVEQYF | TGTGCCAGCAGTGAAACCCGGGTTGAGCAGTACTTC
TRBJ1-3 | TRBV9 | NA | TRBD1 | CASSSSGWTGGNTIYF | TGTGCCAGCAGCTCCAGTGGGTGGACAGGAGGAAACACCATATATTTT
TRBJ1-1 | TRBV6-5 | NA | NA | CASGVQSNTEAFF | TGTGCTAGCGGAGTACAATCGAACACTGAAGCTTTCTTT
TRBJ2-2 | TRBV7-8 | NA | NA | CASSLEANTGELFF | TGTGCCAGCAGCTTAGAGGCGAACACCGGGGAGCTGTTTTTT
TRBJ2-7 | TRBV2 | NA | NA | CASSPGAREQYF | TGTGCCAGCAGTCCGGGGGCGCGCGAGCAGTACTTC
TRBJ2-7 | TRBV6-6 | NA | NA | CASSTPTYEQYF | TGTGCCAGCTCCACACCTACCTACGAGCAGTACTTC
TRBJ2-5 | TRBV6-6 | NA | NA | CASTGFSVGEQYF | TGTGCCAGCACAGGGTTTTCGGTCGGGGAGCAGTACTTC
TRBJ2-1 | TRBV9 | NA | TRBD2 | CASSLSGGIYNEQFF | TGTGCCAGCAGTCTTAGCGGGGGGATATACAATGAGCAGTTCTTC
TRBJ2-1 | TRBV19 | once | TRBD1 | CASSIQDRGNEQFF | TGTGCCAGTAGTATACAGGACAGGGGTAATGAGCAGTTCTTC
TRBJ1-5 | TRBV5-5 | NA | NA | CASSFTSRQINQPQHF | TGTGCCAGCAGCTTTACGTCTCGACAGATAAATCAGCCCCAGCATTTT
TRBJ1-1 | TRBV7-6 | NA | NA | CASSSAGTEAFF | TGTGCCAGCAGCTCTGCGGGGACTGAAGCTTTCTTT
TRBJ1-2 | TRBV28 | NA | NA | CASKFVPTGIDYGYTF | TGTGCCAGCAAATTTGTCCCCACAGGGATCGACTATGGCTACACCTTC
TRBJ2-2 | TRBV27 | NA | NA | CASSRHGAGELFF | TGTGCCAGCAGTCGGCATGGGGCCGGGGAGCTGTTTTTT
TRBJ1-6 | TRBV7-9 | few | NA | CASTVGPDRNNSPLHF | TGTGCCAGCACCGTGGGGCCGGACAGAAATAATTCACCCCTCCACTTT
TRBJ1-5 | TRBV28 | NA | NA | CASRVEDVLNQPQHF | TGTGCCAGCAGGGTGGAGGACGTACTCAATCAGCCCCAGCATTTT
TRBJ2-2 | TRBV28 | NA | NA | CASSQNPGELFF | TGTGCCAGCAGCCAAAATCCCGGGGAGCTGTTTTTT
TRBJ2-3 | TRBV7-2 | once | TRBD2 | CASSLGLASDTQYF | TGTGCCAGCAGCTTGGGACTAGCTTCAGATACGCAGTATTTT
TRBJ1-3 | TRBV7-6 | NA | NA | CASSLAQGGGNTIYF | TGTGCCAGCAGCTTAGCACAGGGAGGTGGAAACACCATATATTTT
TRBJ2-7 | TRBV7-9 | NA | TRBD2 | CASSSPSGLAERKQYF | TGTGCCAGCAGCTCCCCGTCGGGACTAGCGGAAAGAAAGCAGTACTTC
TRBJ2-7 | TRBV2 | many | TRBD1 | CASTLTGSSSYEQYF | TGTGCCAGCACCCTGACAGGGTCGAGCTCCTACGAGCAGTACTTC
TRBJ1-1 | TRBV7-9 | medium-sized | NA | CASSWAPNTEAFF | TGTGCCAGCAGCTGGGCCCCGAACACTGAAGCTTTCTTT
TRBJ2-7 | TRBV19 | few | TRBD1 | CASSMTGSHEQYF | TGTGCCAGTAGTATGACAGGGTCCCACGAGCAGTACTTC
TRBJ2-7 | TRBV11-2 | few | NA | CASSFWGVGVISYEQYF | TGTGCCAGCAGCTTTTGGGGAGTGGGGGTGATCTCCTACGAGCAGTACTTC
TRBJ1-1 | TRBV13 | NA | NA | CASSSFYRDTEAFF | TGTGCCAGCAGCTCATTTTACAGGGACACTGAAGCTTTCTTT
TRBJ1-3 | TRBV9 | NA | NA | CASSVLGTSGNTIYF | TGTGCCAGCAGCGTATTGGGGACTTCTGGAAACACCATATATTTT
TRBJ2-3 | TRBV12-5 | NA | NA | CASGSGGAGADTQYF | TGTGCTAGTGGTAGTGGGGGCGCGGGGGCAGATACGCAGTATTTT
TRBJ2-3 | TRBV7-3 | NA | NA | CASSPTFSYTDTQYF | TGTGCCAGCAGCCCCACTTTCTCTTACACAGATACGCAGTATTTT
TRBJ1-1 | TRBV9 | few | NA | CASSPNTEAFF | TGTGCCAGCAGCCCGAACACTGAAGCTTTCTTT
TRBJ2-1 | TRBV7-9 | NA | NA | CASSHPLRAHNEQFF | TGTGCCAGCAGCCACCCTTTGCGGGCCCACAATGAGCAGTTCTTC
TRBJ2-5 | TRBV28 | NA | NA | CASRGRIVPKRETQYF | TGTGCCAGCAGGGGTCGGATTGTCCCAAAGCGGGAGACCCAGTACTTC
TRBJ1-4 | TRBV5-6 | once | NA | CASSLGVGGEKLFF | TGTGCCAGCAGCTTAGGCGTCGGGGGTGAAAAACTGTTTTTT
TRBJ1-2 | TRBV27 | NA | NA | CASSLGGGQVYTF | TGTGCCAGCAGTTTGGGCGGGGGCCAGGTCTACACCTTC
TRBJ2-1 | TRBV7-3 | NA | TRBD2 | CASSSLSSGRDEQFF | TGTGCCAGCAGCTCTCTTAGCAGCGGGAGAGATGAGCAGTTCTTC
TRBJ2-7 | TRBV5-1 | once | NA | CASSWNPDRGYEQYF | TGCGCCAGCAGCTGGAACCCCGACAGAGGCTACGAGCAGTACTTC
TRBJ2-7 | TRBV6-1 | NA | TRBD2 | CASSEGVWGGGYEQYF | TGTGCCAGCAGTGAAGGGGTGTGGGGCGGGGGCTACGAGCAGTACTTC